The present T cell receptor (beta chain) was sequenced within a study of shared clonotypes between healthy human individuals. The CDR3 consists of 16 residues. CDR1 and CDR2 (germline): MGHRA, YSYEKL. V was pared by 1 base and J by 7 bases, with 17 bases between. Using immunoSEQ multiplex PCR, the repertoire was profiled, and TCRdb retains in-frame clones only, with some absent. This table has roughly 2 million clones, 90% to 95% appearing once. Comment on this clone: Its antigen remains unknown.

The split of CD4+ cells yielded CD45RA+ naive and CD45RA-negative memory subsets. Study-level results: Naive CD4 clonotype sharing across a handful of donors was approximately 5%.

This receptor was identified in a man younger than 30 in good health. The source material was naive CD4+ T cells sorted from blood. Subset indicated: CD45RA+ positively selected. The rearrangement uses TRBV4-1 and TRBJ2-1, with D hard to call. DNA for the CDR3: TGCGCCAGCAGCCAAGGGGCGTTGAAACAAAGGAATGAGCAGTTCTTC. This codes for CASSQGALKQRNEQFF.